The 27 T cell receptor beta chains reported below all come from one sample, sequenced in a study of T cells in Graves' hyperthyroidism and ophthalmopathy. Authors of the study amplified TCR beta CDR3 regions from RNA transcripts. Primed by the HTBI set, a first-round RT-PCR was run on the TCR CDR3. TCRdb used MiXCR to reprocess the multiplex PCR reads, holding one entry per CDR3 protein. The table shows around 300,000 distinct CDR3 sequences, with roughly an eighth occurring only once. Material: blood. These receptors were collected from a woman in her thirties or forties with Graves' hyperthyroidism.

This clonotype was counted ten times or more. The rearrangement links TRBV28 to TRBJ2-5; D might be TRBD2 (5 bases). The CDR3 totals 14 residues. CDR1 and CDR2 (germline): MDHEN, SYDVKM. Trimming stripped 2 bases from V and 5 bases from J, with 12 bases between. The CDR3 is CASSLSDRGETQYF. The CDR3 DNA sequence: TGTGCCAGCAGTTTAAGCGACCGCGGGGAGACCCAGTACTTC. Full variable domain (rest looked up from reference TRBV28 and TRBJ2-5): DVKVTQSSRYLVKRTGEKVFLECVQDMDHENMFWYRQDPGLGLRLIYFSYDVKMKEKGDIPEGYSVSREKKERFSLILESASTNQTSMYLCASSLSDRGETQYFGPGTRLLVL.

The table lists this clonotype with a few counts. The gene calls are TRBV10-3 and TRBJ2-6, with D possibly TRBD1 on 5 matching bases. Deletions cut 4 bases from V and 0 bases from J, with 10 bases between. The CDR3 runs 16 residues. Looked up from germline, CDR1 is ENHRY and CDR2 is SYGVKD. The CDR3 sequence: CAISGTTHSGANVLTF. CDR3 in DNA: TGTGCCATCAGTGGGACAACTCACTCTGGGGCCAACGTCCTGACTTTC.

This clonotype turned up a few times. The genes are TRBV5-5 and TRBJ2-3; D possibly corresponds to TRBD2 (6 bases). The CDR3 is made up of 17 amino acids. Germline assignment: CDR1 SGHKS and CDR2 YYEKEE (reference sequence). The V end lost 2 bases, the J end lost 2 bases, and 18 bases lay between the germline ends. The CDR3 protein is CASSFGILARLTDTQYF. The CDR3 bases are TGTGCCAGCAGCTTTGGGATCCTAGCGCGGCTCACAGATACGCAGTATTTT.

This clonotype was found many times. This rearrangement joins TRBV7-2 to TRBJ2-1, with D perhaps being TRBD1 or TRBD2 (6 bases each). This CDR3 has 15 residues. CDR1 and CDR2 (germline): SGHTA, FQGNSA. V dropped 1 base and J dropped 7 bases, with 14 bases sitting between them. CDR3 nucleotide sequence: TGTGCCAGCAGCTTAGACGGAGGGGGGTGGAATGAGCAGTTCTTC. It specifies CASSLDGGGWNEQFF.

This clonotype has a count of ten or more. This rearrangement joins TRBV3-1 to TRBJ2-4, with TRBD1 identical over 7 bases. Germline CDR1 and CDR2: LGHDT and YNNKEL (reference sequence). V lost 1 base to trimming and J lost 0 bases; unmatched junction nucleotides: 3. This CDR3 contains 16 residues. This CDR3 is CASSQGAGGAKNIQYF. The CDR3 coding sequence is TGTGCCAGCAGCCAAGGGGCAGGGGGAGCCAAAAACATTCAGTACTTC.

This clonotype was counted at least ten times. The chain employs TRBV12-3 or TRBV12-4 and TRBJ2-5; a possible D gene is TRBD2 (6 bases). V lost 6 bases, J lost 7 bases, and 9 bases lay in between. This CDR3 region has 11 residues. The CDR3 sequence is CASSAGGTQYF. Written as DNA, the CDR3 is TGTGCCAGCAGCGCCGGGGGGACCCAGTACTTC.

Ten or more counts support this clonotype. The rearrangement joins TRBV11-2 to TRBJ1-1, with D tentatively TRBD1 (5 bases). Germline values: CDR1 SGHAT, CDR2 FQNNGV. This CDR3 is built from 15 residues. The ends were cut back, 5 bases at V and 1 base at J, with 14 bases in the middle. The chain's CDR3 is CASSPTGTGNTEAFF. DNA of the CDR3: TGTGCCAGCAGCCCCACCGGGACGGGGAACACTGAAGCTTTCTTT.

The chain recombines TRBV19 with TRBJ2-3; TRBD2 matches at 7 bases. V was pared by 9 bases and J by 1 base, with 7 bases of the junction left unmatched. Germline values: CDR1 LNHDA, CDR2 SQIVND (reference sequence). CDR3 size: 14 residues. The CDR3 nucleotides are TGTGCCAGCAGGGACTATTGGGGCACAGATACGCAGTATTTT. Translation: CASRDYWGTDTQYF. Variable domain in full (rest from reference TRBV19 and TRBJ2-3): DGGITQSPKYLFRKEGQNVTLSCEQNLNHDAMYWYRQDPGQGLRLIYYSQIVNDFQKGDIAEGYSVSREKKESFPLTVTSAQKNPTAFYLCASRDYWGTDTQYFGPGTRLTVL.

This clonotype was counted between two and nine times. As DNA, the CDR3 is TGTGCCACCAGTGACGGGACAGGTTTAAAGGCTGAGCAGTTCTTC. It specifies CATSDGTGLKAEQFF. This rearrangement joins TRBV24-1 to TRBJ2-1; 8 bases line up with TRBD1. After removal of 4 bases from V and 9 bases from J, the junction contained 10 bases not matched to a gene. From germline, CDR1 is KGHDR and CDR2 SFDVKD. The CDR3 runs to 15 residues.

This clonotype occurred many times. The chain employs TRBV28 and TRBJ2-7; 11 bases are shared with TRBD2. Germline-derived CDR1 and CDR2 are MDHEN and SYDVKM. V lost 1 base to trimming and J lost 6 bases; unmatched junction nucleotides: 2. This CDR3 contains 14 residues. CDR3 protein: CASSLSSGRFEQYF. DNA for the CDR3: TGTGCCAGCAGTTTATCTAGCGGGAGGTTCGAGCAGTACTTC.

The table lists this clonotype with many counts. The V call is TRBV3-1, the J call TRBJ2-5, with 11 bases fitting TRBD2. With 4 bases clipped from V and 5 bases from J, the junction kept 15 bases outside the gene matches. The CDR3 consists of 18 residues. The germline V gene encodes CDR1 LGHDT and CDR2 YNNKEL (reference sequence). The CDR3 nucleotides read TGTGCCAGCAGCCCATACTTAGCGGGAGGGCCGACAGTTGAGACCCAGTACTTC. This encodes CASSPYLAGGPTVETQYF.

This clonotype was seen only a few times. This chain connects TRBV18 to TRBJ1-4; 8 nucleotides match TRBD1. This CDR3 spans 16 amino acids. CDR1 is KGHSH, CDR2 LQKENI, per germline. Trimming cost V 2 bases and J 0 bases; bases outside gene matches: 2. DNA of the CDR3: TGTGCCAGCTCACCAGACAGGGGTGCAACTAATGAAAAACTGTTTTTT. Encoded protein: CASSPDRGATNEKLFF.

This clonotype was seen only a few times. The chain has TRBV7-9 and TRBJ2-4; the match to TRBD2 covers 10 bases. The V gene end was trimmed by 4 bases and the J gene end by 6 bases; junction bases not matched to a gene: 3. Germline V CDR1 and CDR2: SEHNR, FQNEAQ (reference sequence). This CDR3 is 14 amino acids long. Here the CDR3 DNA reads TGTGCCAGCAGCTCCTCTAGCGGGAGAAACATTCAGTACTTC. It specifies CASSSSSGRNIQYF.

This clonotype was seen only a few times. The chain couples TRBV7-9 to TRBJ2-5; 12 bases are a match to TRBD2. Germline V lookup: CDR1 SEHNR, CDR2 FQNEAQ (reference sequence). The CDR3 spans 17 residues. After removal of 6 bases from V and 3 bases from J, the junction contained 11 bases not matched to a gene. CDR3 nucleotide sequence: TGTGCCAGCAGTATAATGCCTGGACTAGCGGGAAAAGAGACCCAGTACTTC. Its protein is CASSIMPGLAGKETQYF.

This clonotype was counted ten times or more. The chain is built from TRBV28 and TRBJ1-4; 7 bases fit TRBD1. V shed 5 bases, J shed 4 bases, and the junction held 10 bases outside the gene matches. Per germline, CDR1 MDHEN and CDR2 SYDVKM. The CDR3 is 16 amino acids. CDR3 protein: CASSTDRAGINEKLFF. Here the CDR3 DNA reads TGTGCCAGCAGTACCGACAGGGCTGGGATTAATGAAAAACTGTTTTTT.

In its sample, this clonotype was seen many times. The CDR3, as DNA: TGTGCCAGCAGCCAAGATCTACTAGTTTCAGATACGCAGTATTTT. Amino acid sequence: CASSQDLLVSDTQYF. This rearrangement joins TRBV3-1 to TRBJ2-3, with D tentatively TRBD2 (5 bases). CDR3 length: 15 amino acids. Germline V gene data show CDR1 as LGHDT and CDR2 as YNNKEL (reference sequence). Between the trimmed V and J ends, which lost 0 bases and 4 bases, there was a span of 11 bases.

Worth noting for this clonotype: A much bigger clone sits one base away, suggesting this may be a read error. The chain has TRBV20-1 and TRBJ2-3; D unclear. Germline V gives CDR1 DFQATT, CDR2 SNEGSKA (reference sequence). The CDR3 is 14 residues long. CDR3 in amino acids: CSASFSQLADAQYF. In DNA form, the CDR3 reads TGCAGTGCTAGTTTCAGCCAGCTGGCAGATGCGCAGTATTTT.

This clonotype was observed a handful of times. V and J are TRBV20-1 and TRBJ1-2; tentatively, D is TRBD1 (6 bases). The CDR3 runs to 14 residues. V lost 5 bases, J lost 2 bases, and 15 bases lay in between. The germline CDR1 and CDR2 sequences are DFQATT and SNEGSKA (reference sequence). CDR3: CSAVEGGRNYGYTF. CDR3 in DNA: TGCAGTGCTGTAGAGGGGGGGCGCAACTATGGCTACACCTTC.

This clonotype was recorded at least ten times. This rearrangement joins TRBV7-2 to TRBJ1-1, with 8 bases matching TRBD1. The J segment lost 8 bases and the V segment lost 2 bases, leaving 22 bases of the junction unmatched. CDR3 length equals 19 residues. Germline CDR1 is SGHTA and CDR2 is FQGNSA. The CDR3 loop reads CASSLSVRTGRAGIEEAFF. DNA of the CDR3: TGTGCCAGCAGCTTAAGTGTTCGGACAGGGAGGGCGGGCATCGAGGAAGCTTTCTTT.

The chain links TRBV6-2 or TRBV6-3 to TRBJ2-5, with TRBD2 matching 9 bases. The germline gives CDR1 MNHEY, CDR2 SVGEGT. V lost 6 bases to trimming and J lost 6 bases; unmatched junction nucleotides: 8. The CDR3 totals 14 residues. As DNA, the CDR3 is TGTGCCAGCAGCCCCGGACTAGCGATGAAGACCCAGTACTTC. This sequence encodes CASSPGLAMKTQYF.

Many counts were recorded for this clonotype. The CDR3: CASSQDGSSNTEAFF. CDR3 DNA sequence: TGTGCCAGCAGCCAAGACGGGAGCTCGAACACTGAAGCTTTCTTT. This chain connects TRBV14 to TRBJ1-1; D ambiguous. With 0 bases removed from V and 1 base from J, the gap between germline ends came to 9 bases. This CDR3 comprises 15 residues. CDR1 SGHDN and CDR2 FVKESK come from the germline V gene.

This clonotype appeared many times. The CDR3 is CASSLFQAVGYNEQFF. DNA for the CDR3: TGTGCCAGCAGTTTATTCCAGGCAGTCGGTTACAATGAGCAGTTCTTC. The chain carries TRBV28 and TRBJ2-1; no reliable D call. CDR1 is MDHEN, CDR2 SYDVKM, per germline. The CDR3 runs to 16 residues. Trimming left V 1 base short and J 4 bases short, with 14 bases between.

The chain employs TRBV9 and TRBJ1-2; 9 nucleotides align to TRBD1. The CDR3 consists of 15 residues. V gave up 9 bases and J gave up 8 bases; unmatched junction bases: 17. The germline gives CDR1 SGDLS, CDR2 YYNGEE. The CDR3 protein is CAIRDRDPGVGGYTF. In DNA, the CDR3 is TGTGCCATCCGGGACAGGGATCCCGGGGTGGGGGGCTACACCTTC.

This clonotype was found many times. This rearrangement joins TRBV7-2 to TRBJ2-1; 9 nucleotides match TRBD1. Trimming at V came to 5 bases and at J to 13 bases, leaving 6 bases not matched to a gene. CDR3 size: 12 residues. The germline gives CDR1 SGHTA, CDR2 FQGNSA. CDR3 coding DNA: TGTGCCAGCAGCAGGGACAGGGATCCTCAGTTCTTC. Its protein product is CASSRDRDPQFF.

This clonotype turned up a few times. Given a much more abundant clone one base away, this may be a read error. The chain has TRBV6-1 and TRBJ2-5; TRBD1 aligns across 7 bases. Losses at the gene ends were 6 bases for V and 6 bases for J; bases not matched to a gene: 4. Germline V CDR1 and CDR2: MNHNS, SASEGT. The CDR3 consists of 12 residues. CDR3 loop: CASRQGPKTQYF. In nucleotides, the CDR3 is TGTGCCAGCAGACAGGGGCCCAAGACCCAGTACTTC.

In its sample, this clonotype was seen many times. In nucleotides, the CDR3 is TGTGCCAGCAACAGGCAGGAATACGAGCAGTACTTC. It is translated as CASNRQEYEQYF. V and J are TRBV2 and TRBJ2-7; possibly TRBD1 for D (5 bases). CDR3 length: 12 residues. V lost 7 bases, J lost 4 bases, and 11 bases lay in between. Germline CDR1 reads SNHLY; CDR2 reads FYNNEI. The variable domain in full, completed from reference TRBV2 and TRBJ2-7, reads EPEVTQTPSHQVTQMGQEVILRCVPISNHLYFYWYRQILGQKVEFLVSFYNNEISEKSEIFDDQFSVERPDGSNFTLKIRSTKLEDSAMYFCASNRQEYEQYFGPGTRLTVT.

The chain carries TRBV7-8 and TRBJ2-7; 7 positions match TRBD2. CDR3 length equals 15 residues. Losses at the gene ends were 5 bases for V and 8 bases for J; bases not matched to a gene: 15. The germline V gene has CDR1 SGHVS and CDR2 FQNEAQ. CDR3: CASSQDPVRELKQYF. As DNA, the CDR3 is TGTGCCAGCAGCCAAGACCCTGTGCGGGAGCTAAAGCAGTACTTC.